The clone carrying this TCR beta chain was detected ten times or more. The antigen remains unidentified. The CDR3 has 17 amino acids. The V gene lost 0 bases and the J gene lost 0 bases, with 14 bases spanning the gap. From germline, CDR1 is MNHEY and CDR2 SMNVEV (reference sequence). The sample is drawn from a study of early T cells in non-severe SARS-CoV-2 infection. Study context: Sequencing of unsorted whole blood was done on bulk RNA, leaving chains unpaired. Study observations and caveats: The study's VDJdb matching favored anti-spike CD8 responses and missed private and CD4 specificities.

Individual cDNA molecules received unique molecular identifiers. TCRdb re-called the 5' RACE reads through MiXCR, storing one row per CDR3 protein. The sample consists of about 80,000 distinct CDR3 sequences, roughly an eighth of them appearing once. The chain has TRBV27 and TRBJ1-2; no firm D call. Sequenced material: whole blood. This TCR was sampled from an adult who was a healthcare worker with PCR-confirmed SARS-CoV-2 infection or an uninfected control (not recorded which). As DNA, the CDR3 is TGTGCCAGCAGTTTATCGAAGGGTGGCCGAGCTAACTATGGCTACACCTTC. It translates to CASSLSKGGRANYGYTF.